This TCR beta chain is drawn from a study of shared clonotypes between healthy human individuals. Study-wide results and limits: The represented genetic and exposure-history diversity was limited by the small number of donors.

Some clones are missing from TCRdb's copy, which holds only in-frame ones; the method was immunoSEQ multiplex PCR. The data contain some 2.4 million clones, roughly 93% of them singletons. Germline CDR1 and CDR2: SEHNR and FQNEAQ (reference sequence). The trim removed 9 bases at V and 7 bases at J, leaving 6 bases unmatched. The CDR3 loop spans 12 amino acids. With regard to this clone: What it binds is not known.

Healthy HIV-negative adults without recent acute infections or vaccinations served as donors. What was sequenced was naive CD4+ T cells from PBMCs. The subset is: CD45RA+ positively selected. J is TRBJ2-1 and V is TRBV7-9; 7 bases are shared with TRBD1. The clonotype originates from a man aged 18 to 29 in good health. Some clones in this sample may be carry-over from other donors' samples. The CDR3 spells CASRGQGNEQFF. CDR3 bases: TGTGCCAGTAGGGGGCAGGGGAATGAGCAGTTCTTC. The complete variable domain, with remaining parts taken from reference TRBV7-9 and TRBJ2-1, reads DTGVSQNPRHKITKRGQNVTFRCDPISEHNRLYWYRQTLGQGPEFLTYFQNEAQLEKSRLLSDRFSAERPKGSFSTLEIQRTEQGDSAMYLCASRGQGNEQFFGPGTRLTVL.